The present TCR beta chain was sequenced within a study of identical twins. Study-level results: Insertions were reduced in abundant cord blood beta clonotypes but not in memory repertoires.

MiXCR, applied by TCRdb to the 5' RACE reads, yields one record per CDR3 protein. The repertoire consists of about 810,000 distinct CDR3 sequences, with roughly 12% occurring once and the leading ten covering under 2%. In the case of this clonotype: Its antigen is not identified.

The length of the CDR3 is 17 residues. Trimming shortened V by 0 bases and J by 0 bases, and 11 bases separated the two germline ends. CDR1 and CDR2 from the germline V gene are KGHSH and LQKENI. The sample also formed part of further work on yellow fever vaccine responses in identical twins.

What was sequenced was PBMCs. The sequence was collected from a woman aged 18-29 years in good health. The chain carries TRBV18 and TRBJ2-2; D uncertain. The CDR3 region is CASSPPNRGANTGELFF. For the CDR3, the DNA is TGTGCCAGCTCACCACCGAACCGTGGAGCGAACACCGGGGAGCTGTTTTTT.